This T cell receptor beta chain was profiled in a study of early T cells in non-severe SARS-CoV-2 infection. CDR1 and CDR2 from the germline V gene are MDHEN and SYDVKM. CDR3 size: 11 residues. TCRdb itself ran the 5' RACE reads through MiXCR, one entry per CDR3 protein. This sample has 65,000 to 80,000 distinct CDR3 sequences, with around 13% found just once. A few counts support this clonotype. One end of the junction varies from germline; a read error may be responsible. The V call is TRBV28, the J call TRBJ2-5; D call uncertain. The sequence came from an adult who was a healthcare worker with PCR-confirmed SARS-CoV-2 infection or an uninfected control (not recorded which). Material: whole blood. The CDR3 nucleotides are TGTGCCAGCAGTGCCATGTCTACCCAGGACTTC. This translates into CASSAMSTQDF.